This T cell receptor (beta chain) was identified in a study of Tregs in tolerant kidney transplant recipients. Using immunoSEQ multiplex PCR, the repertoire was profiled, and TCRdb retains in-frame clones only, with some absent. The sample has some 250,000 clones; roughly 80% are singletons. Thawed PBMCs were FACS-sorted into unstimulated CD4+CD25+CD127- regulatory T cells, CD4+CD25- non-regulatory cells, CD4 and CD8 cells. Whole-study results and caveats: No direct test of biological reproducibility was done here. Few patients were studied, so findings need validation in larger groups.

Of note for this clone: Its antigen is not identified.

From germline, CDR1 is SGHRS and CDR2 YFSETQ. The CDR3 extends over 15 amino acids. V was pared by 6 bases and J by 3 bases, with 17 bases between. Sequenced input: CD4+ T cells from blood. The V call is TRBV5-1, the J call TRBJ2-3; D is perhaps TRBD1 (5 bases). This TCR was recovered from a human donor in good health. DNA of the CDR3: TGCGCCAGCAAAGTAGGGGTAGTAGTAACAGATACGCAGTATTTT. Residues: CASKVGVVVTDTQYF. Using reference TRBV5-1 and TRBJ2-3 for the parts outside the CDR3, the full variable domain is KAGVTQTPRYLIKTRGQQVTLSCSPISGHRSVSWYQQTPGQGLQFLFEYFSETQRNKGNFPGRFSGRQFSNSRSEMNVSTLELGDSALYLCASKVGVVVTDTQYFGPGTRLTVL.